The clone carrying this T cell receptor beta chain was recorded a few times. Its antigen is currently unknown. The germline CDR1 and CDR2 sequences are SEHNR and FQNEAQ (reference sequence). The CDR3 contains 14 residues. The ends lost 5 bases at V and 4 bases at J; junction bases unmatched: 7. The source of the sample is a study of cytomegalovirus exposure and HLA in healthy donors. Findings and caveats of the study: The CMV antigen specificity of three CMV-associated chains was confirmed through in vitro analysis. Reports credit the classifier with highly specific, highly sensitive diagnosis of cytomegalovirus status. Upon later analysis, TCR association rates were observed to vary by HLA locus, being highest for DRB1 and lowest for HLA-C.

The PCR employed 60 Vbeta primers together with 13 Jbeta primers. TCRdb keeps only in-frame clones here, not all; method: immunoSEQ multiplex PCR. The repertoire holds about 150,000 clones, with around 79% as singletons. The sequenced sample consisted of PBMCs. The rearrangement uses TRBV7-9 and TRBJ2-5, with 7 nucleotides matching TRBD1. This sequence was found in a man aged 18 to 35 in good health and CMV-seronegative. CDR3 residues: CASSARTGGETQYF. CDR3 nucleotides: TGTGCCAGCAGCGCACGGACAGGCGGAGAGACCCAGTACTTC.